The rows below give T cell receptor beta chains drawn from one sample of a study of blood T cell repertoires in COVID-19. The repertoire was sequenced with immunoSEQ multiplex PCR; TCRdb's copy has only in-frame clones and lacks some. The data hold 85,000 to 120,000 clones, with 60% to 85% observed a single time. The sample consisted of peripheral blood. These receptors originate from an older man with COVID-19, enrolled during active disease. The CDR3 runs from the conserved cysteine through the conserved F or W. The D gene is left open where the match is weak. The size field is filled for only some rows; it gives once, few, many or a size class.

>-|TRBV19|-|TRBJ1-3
TGTGCCAGTAGTCCCAGTTTGGGCAGCTCTGGAAACACCATATATTTT
CASSPSLGSSGNTIYF
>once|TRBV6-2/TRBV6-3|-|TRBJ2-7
TGTGCCAGCAGTCGCCCCCCGGGGTCGGAAAACTACGAGCAGTACTTC
CASSRPPGSENYEQYF
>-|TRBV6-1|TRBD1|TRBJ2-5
TGTGCCAGCAGTGAATTGCAGGGGGTAGAGACCCAGTACTTC
CASSELQGVETQYF
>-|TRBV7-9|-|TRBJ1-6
TGTGCCAGCAGCTTAGGGAGCTCCTATAATTCACCCCTCCACTTT
CASSLGSSYNSPLHF
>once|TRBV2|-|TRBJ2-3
TGTGCCAGCAGTCCGAACAGAGATACGCAGTATTTT
CASSPNRDTQYF
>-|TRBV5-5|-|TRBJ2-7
TGTGCCAGCAGCGCCCTGCCGGTGCGCTACGAGCAGTACTTC
CASSALPVRYEQYF
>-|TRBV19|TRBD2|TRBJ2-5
TGTGCCAGTAGTCTCCGGAGCGGGACCCAAGAGACCCAGTACTTC
CASSLRSGTQETQYF
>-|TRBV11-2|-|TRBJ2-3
TGTGCCAGCAGCTTAGAGGGGCGAGATACGCAGTATTTT
CASSLEGRDTQYF
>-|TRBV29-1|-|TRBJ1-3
TGCAGCGTTGAAGATCCCGGGGGAAACACCATATATTTT
CSVEDPGGNTIYF
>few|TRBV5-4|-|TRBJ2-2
TGTGCCAGCAGCTTGCAGAACACCGGGGAGCTGTTTTTT
CASSLQNTGELFF
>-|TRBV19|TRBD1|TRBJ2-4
TGTGCCAGTGTTGGACAGGGGAAAAACATTCAGTACTTC
CASVGQGKNIQYF
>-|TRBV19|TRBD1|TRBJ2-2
TGTGCCAGTAGTATCATTTGGAGACAGGGCTACACCGGGGAGCTGTTTTTT
CASSIIWRQGYTGELFF
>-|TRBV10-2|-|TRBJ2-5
TGCGCCAGCAGAGGGGGTGCGGGAGCTCAAGAGACCCAGTACTTC
CASRGGAGAQETQYF
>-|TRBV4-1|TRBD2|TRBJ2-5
TGCGCCAGCAGCCATATACTAGCGGGACAACAAGAGACCCAGTACTTC
CASSHILAGQQETQYF
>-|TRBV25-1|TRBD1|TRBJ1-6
TGTGCCAGCAGTGTTACAGGGGGCGCGGATTCACCCCTCCACTTT
CASSVTGGADSPLHF
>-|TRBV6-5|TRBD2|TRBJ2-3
TGTGCCAGCAGTTTGACTAGCGAACCGGGGGATACGCAGTATTTT
CASSLTSEPGDTQYF
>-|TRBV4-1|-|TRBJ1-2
TGCGCCAGCAGCCAAGTTTTAGCGGGAAACTATGGCTACACCTTC
CASSQVLAGNYGYTF
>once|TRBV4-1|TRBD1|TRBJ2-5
TGCGCCAGCAGCCAAGAAATGGACAGGGAGCTCGAGACCCAGTACTTC
CASSQEMDRELETQYF
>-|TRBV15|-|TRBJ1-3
TGTGCCACCAGCTCGCAGCGTAGCGCGCCTGGAAACACCATATATTTT
CATSSQRSAPGNTIYF
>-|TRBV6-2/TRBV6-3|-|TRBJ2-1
TGTGCCAGCAGTTACCAACATAGAGTCATAGCCAATGAGCAGTTCTTC
CASSYQHRVIANEQFF
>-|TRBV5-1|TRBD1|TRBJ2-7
TGCGCCAGCAGCTTCAGGGGGCTAGGAGAGCAGTACTTC
CASSFRGLGEQYF
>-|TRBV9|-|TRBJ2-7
TGTGCCAGCAGCGTATCAGGGGCGCACGAGCAGTACTTC
CASSVSGAHEQYF
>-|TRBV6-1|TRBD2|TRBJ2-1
TGCGGGAGCGGGAGAACTACAAATGAGCAGTTCTTC
CGSGRTTNEQFF
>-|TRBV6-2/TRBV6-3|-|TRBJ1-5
TGTGCCAGCAGTTACCCGCAGCCCCAGCATTTT
CASSYPQPQHF
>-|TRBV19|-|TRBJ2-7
TGTGCCAGTAGTCCCATCTCGGCGGGAACCTACGAGCAGTACTTC
CASSPISAGTYEQYF
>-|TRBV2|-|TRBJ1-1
TGTGCCATCAAAGGAGGATCGCGCACTGAAGCTTTCTTT
CAIKGGSRTEAFF
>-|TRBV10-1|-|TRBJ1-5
TGCGCCAGCACACAGGGAACAGTCAATCAGCCCCAGCATTTT
CASTQGTVNQPQHF
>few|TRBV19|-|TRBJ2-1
TGTGCCAGTAGTATAGGCGGTGGCGGGGTCCATGATGAGCAGTTCTTC
CASSIGGGGVHDEQFF
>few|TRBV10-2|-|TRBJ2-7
TGCGCCAGCAGTGAGCCCCGAGACAGCTACGAGCAGTACTTC
CASSEPRDSYEQYF
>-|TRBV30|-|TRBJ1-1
TGTGCCTGGACCCGGGGTGTCCACACTGAAGCTTTCTTT
CAWTRGVHTEAFF
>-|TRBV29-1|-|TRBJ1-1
TGCAGCGTTACCGGACGGTCAGGGGACACTGAAGCTTTCTTT
CSVTGRSGDTEAFF
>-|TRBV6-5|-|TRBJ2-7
TGTGCCAGCAGATTACAGGGACCGGGGCAGTACTTC
CASRLQGPGQYF
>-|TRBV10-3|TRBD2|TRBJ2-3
TGTGCCATCAGTGAGCCGGCTAAAAAGAGTGTTAGCGGGAGGTCTAGCACAGATACGCAGTATTTT
CAISEPAKKSVSGRSSTDTQYF
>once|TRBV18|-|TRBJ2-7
TGTGCCAGCTCCCGTGGACAGATGAGCTCCTACGAGCAGTACTTC
CASSRGQMSSYEQYF
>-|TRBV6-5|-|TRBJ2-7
TGTGCCAGCAGTTACTCGAAACAGGTGATCTACGAGCAGTACTTC
CASSYSKQVIYEQYF
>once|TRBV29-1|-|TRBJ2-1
TGCAGCGTTGACAGGAACTCCTACAATGAGCAGTTCTTC
CSVDRNSYNEQFF
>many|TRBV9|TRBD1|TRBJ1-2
TGTGCCAGCTCCCCTACAGGGGAGGATGGCTACACCTTC
CASSPTGEDGYTF
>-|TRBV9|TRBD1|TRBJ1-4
TGTGCCAGCAGCGGTGGAGGGACAGTTGATGAAAAACTGTTTTTT
CASSGGGTVDEKLFF
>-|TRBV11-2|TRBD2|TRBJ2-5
TGTGCCAGCAGCCCGACGGGAGGGGAAGAGACCCAGTACTTC
CASSPTGGEETQYF
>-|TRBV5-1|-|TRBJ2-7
TGCGCCAGCAGCTTGGCCGGGACGGGCGGGGAGTACTTC
CASSLAGTGGEYF
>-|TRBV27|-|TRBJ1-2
TGTGCCAGCACCCCCGACACAGGCTACACCTTC
CASTPDTGYTF
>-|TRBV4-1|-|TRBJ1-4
TGCGCCAGCAGCCACCTCAAGGAGGGCCTGGGGAAACTGTTTTTT
CASSHLKEGLGKLFF
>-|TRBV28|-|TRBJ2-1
TGTGCGAGCACGGAGGCGGCAAACTCCTACAATGAGCAGTTCTTC
CASTEAANSYNEQFF
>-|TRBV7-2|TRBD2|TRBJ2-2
TGTGCCAGCAGCTTATTTATCCAGCGGGAGTACGCCGGGGAGCTGTTTTTT
CASSLFIQREYAGELFF
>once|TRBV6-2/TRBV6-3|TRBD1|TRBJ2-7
TGTGCCAGCAGTTATCCGACAGGGGCCACGGGCTACGAGCAGTACTTC
CASSYPTGATGYEQYF
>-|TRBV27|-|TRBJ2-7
TGTGCCAGCAGTTTGGCTCCCCCCTACGAGCAGTACTTC
CASSLAPPYEQYF
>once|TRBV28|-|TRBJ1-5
TGTGCAGTTTTACAGGCGAATCAGCCCCAGCATTTT
CAVLQANQPQHF
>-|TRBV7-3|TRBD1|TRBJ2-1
TGTGCCAGCAGCCCGGGGACAGGCTGGGCGGAAGAGCAGTTCTTC
CASSPGTGWAEEQFF